The next 12 T cell receptor beta chains were all read from a single sample in a study of cytomegalovirus exposure and HLA in healthy donors. PCR amplification relied on 60 Vbeta primers (plus 13 Jbeta primers). Produced via immunoSEQ multiplex PCR; TCRdb's table is partial and in-frame only. The sample includes more than 70,000 clones, around 75% of them seen just once. The source material was PBMCs. The receptors were gathered from a man between 40 and 49 years old in good health and CMV-seronegative.

The V and J genes are TRBV2 and TRBJ2-7, with D possibly matching TRBD2 (7 bases). This CDR3 has 16 residues. V was pared by 2 bases and J by 7 bases, with 21 bases between. Germline V CDR1 and CDR2: SNHLY, FYNNEI. The CDR3 here is CASSEIGGRSPREQYF. The CDR3 nucleotides are TGTGCCAGCAGTGAAATCGGGGGGCGCTCCCCCAGGGAGCAGTACTTC.

This clone was counted between two and nine times. The chain recombines TRBV2 with TRBJ2-5, with TRBD1 matching 9 bases. The germline CDR1 and CDR2 sequences are SNHLY and FYNNEI. V dropped 11 bases and J dropped 3; count of bases not matched to a gene: 22. There are 18 residues in the CDR3. The CDR3 DNA follows: TGTGCCGTCCCACGCGGGACAGGGATCAAACCAACCAAAGAGACCCAGTACTTC. Encoded protein: CAVPRGTGIKPTKETQYF.

The gene calls are TRBV5-6 and TRBJ2-2, with unresolved D. V lost 3 bases, J lost 3 bases, and 9 bases lay in between. Germline V gene sequence: CDR1 SGHDT, CDR2 YYEEEE. There are 14 residues in the CDR3. The CDR3 region has the DNA TGTGCCAGCAGCTGGGCAGCTTACACCGGGGAGCTGTTTTTT. Translating it yields CASSWAAYTGELFF.

The chain uses TRBV28 and TRBJ2-7, with TRBD1 as a possible D gene (5 bases). CDR1 and CDR2 from the germline V gene are MDHEN and SYDVKM. The CDR3 is 13 amino acids. V dropped 6 bases and J dropped 3 bases, with 12 bases sitting between them. Written as DNA, the CDR3 is TGTGCCAGCAGCCTCTGGACACTCTACGAGCAGTACTTC. This gives the protein CASSLWTLYEQYF.

This chain joins TRBV5-6 and TRBJ2-3; 9 positions match TRBD2. This CDR3 contains 17 residues. With 4 bases clipped from V and 0 bases from J, the junction kept 9 bases outside the gene matches. Germline CDR1 SGHDT, CDR2 YYEEEE. The CDR3 coding sequence is TGTGCCAGCAGCCCGACTAAGCGGGGGGCCAGCACAGATACGCAGTATTTT. Translated: CASSPTKRGASTDTQYF.

The rearrangement uses TRBV5-1 and TRBJ1-2; TRBD1 might be the D (6 bases). The V end was cut by 6 bases, the J end by 4 bases, with 16 bases between. The CDR3 has 14 amino acids. Per the germline V gene, CDR1 is SGHRS and CDR2 is YFSETQ. In nucleotides, the CDR3 is TGCGCCAGCAAGGAACAGGGAAGTCTCTATGGCTACACCTTC. Encoded protein: CASKEQGSLYGYTF.

The CDR3 nucleotides read TGTGCCTGTCGCACCCAGGGGATGAACACTGAAGCTTTCTTT. Its translation: CACRTQGMNTEAFF. J is TRBJ1-1 and V is TRBV30; possible D gene TRBD1, 6 bases. Trimming shortened V by 6 bases and J by 0 bases, and 14 bases separated the two germline ends. This CDR3 region has 14 residues. The germline V gene has CDR1 GTSNPN and CDR2 SVGIG (reference sequence).

The rearrangement links TRBV10-3 to TRBJ2-2; 10 bases are shared with TRBD2. CDR1 and CDR2 (germline): ENHRY, SYGVKD. V was pared by 8 bases and J by 6 bases, with 3 bases of the junction left unmatched. The CDR3 has 13 amino acids. Written as DNA, the CDR3 is TGTGCCATCGCAGCGGGGGGGCCCGGGGAGCTGTTTTTT. Translation gives CAIAAGGPGELFF.

V and J are TRBV5-1 and TRBJ1-4; the D gene is possibly TRBD1 (5 bases). The germline V and J ends were trimmed by 4 bases and 8 bases, with 18 bases remaining between them. This CDR3 spans 15 amino acids. The germline V gene has CDR1 SGHRS and CDR2 YFSETQ. The CDR3 is CASSLATVREEKLFF. The CDR3 nucleotides are TGCGCCAGCAGCCTAGCGACAGTAAGGGAGGAAAAACTGTTTTTT.

V and J are TRBV7-9 and TRBJ1-3; no definite D call. CDR1 is SEHNR and CDR2 is FQNEAQ in the germline V gene (reference sequence). The CDR3 is 12 residues long. The V end lost 5 bases, the J end lost 0 bases, and 2 bases lay between the germline ends. The CDR3 loop reads CASSHSGNTIYF. The CDR3 coding sequence is TGTGCCAGCAGCCACTCTGGAAACACCATATATTTT.

The CDR3 DNA follows: TGTGCCAGCAGTGGAAATAGACAGTATGGGCCCCAGCATTTT. This encodes CASSGNRQYGPQHF. The V gene is TRBV6-5, the J gene TRBJ1-5, with D maybe TRBD1 (5 bases). The CDR3 has 14 amino acids. Trimming pared 5 bases from V and 9 bases from J, leaving 17 bases between. Looked up from germline, CDR1 is MNHEY and CDR2 is SVGAGI.

The chain links TRBV7-2 to TRBJ2-7, with D hard to call. Per the germline V gene, CDR1 is SGHTA and CDR2 is FQGNSA. V was shortened by 1 base and J by 0 bases, with 13 bases between the two germline ends. The CDR3 totals 16 residues. The CDR3 DNA follows: TGTGCCAGCAGCTTAGTTGTGTTAACGGTCTCCTACGAGCAGTACTTC. Protein product: CASSLVVLTVSYEQYF.